The rows below give T cell receptor beta chains drawn from one sample of a study of immune evolution from preneoplasia to lung adenocarcinoma. The table came from immunoSEQ multiplex PCR; TCRdb's copy has only in-frame clones and leaves some out. This sample has roughly 13,000 clones, with approximately 80% found just once. Sequencing was carried out using FFPE minimally invasive lung adenocarcinoma tissue. Receptors originate from a person between 65 and 80 years old with lung adenocarcinoma. The CDR3 runs from the conserved cysteine through the conserved F or W. A D gene is named only where the DNA matches it firmly. Size is omitted from some rows. Given values are once, few, many or a class for expanded clones.

v_call	j_call	d_call	clone_size	cdr3_aa	cdr3_nt
TRBV9	TRBJ2-3	-	-	CASSVGEFTDTQYF	TGTGCCAGCAGCGTAGGGGAGTTCACAGATACGCAGTATTTT
TRBV18	TRBJ1-5	TRBD1	-	CASSQQGAHQPQHF	TGTGCCAGCTCACAGCAGGGGGCTCATCAGCCCCAGCATTTT
TRBV28	TRBJ1-1	-	-	CASSLLAGSNTEAFF	TGTGCCAGCAGTTTACTGGCGGGGTCGAACACTGAAGCTTTCTTT
TRBV11-2	TRBJ1-1	TRBD1	-	CASSPRTGSTEAFF	TGTGCCAGCAGCCCAAGGACAGGATCCACTGAAGCTTTCTTT
TRBV19	TRBJ1-1	TRBD1	few	CASSIPGTGGTEAFF	TGTGCCAGTAGTATCCCCGGGACAGGGGGCACTGAAGCTTTCTTT
TRBV20-1	TRBJ1-1	-	-	CSAMAVTEAFF	TGCAGTGCTATGGCGGTAACTGAAGCTTTCTTT
TRBV18	TRBJ2-1	-	-	CASSPVLATGHNEQFF	TGTGCCAGCTCACCAGTTCTCGCCACAGGGCACAATGAGCAGTTCTTC
TRBV9	TRBJ2-1	TRBD2	-	CASSVSGGLYNEQFF	TGTGCCAGCAGCGTTAGCGGGGGGCTTTACAATGAGCAGTTCTTC
TRBV6-1	TRBJ1-4	TRBD1	-	CASSDKTGGREKLFF	TGTGCCAGCAGTGATAAGACAGGGGGTCGGGAAAAACTGTTTTTT
TRBV7-9	TRBJ1-6	-	-	CASSSRTVNNSPLHF	TGTGCCAGCAGCTCCCGGACAGTAAACAATTCACCCCTCCACTTT
TRBV15	TRBJ1-2	TRBD1	once	CATSRDDRGAWGYTF	TGTGCCACCAGCAGAGATGACAGGGGAGCGTGGGGCTACACCTTC
TRBV4-2	TRBJ1-1	-	once	CASSQASQGRLGNTEAFF	TGTGCCAGCAGCCAAGCCTCGCAGGGCCGACTAGGGAACACTGAAGCTTTCTTT
TRBV2	TRBJ1-2	-	once	CASSEGLRDGYTF	TGTGCCAGCAGTGAAGGCCTTCGGGATGGCTACACCTTC
TRBV7-3	TRBJ1-6	TRBD1	-	CASSLQGLASPLHF	TGTGCCAGCAGCCTACAGGGGTTGGCTTCACCCCTCCACTTT
TRBV27	TRBJ1-4	TRBD1	-	CASSKQGRTNEKLFF	TGTGCCAGCAGCAAACAGGGGCGCACTAATGAAAAACTGTTTTTT
TRBV6-1	TRBJ1-5	TRBD1	-	CASSVKGTALYSNQPQHF	TGTGCCAGCAGTGTTAAGGGGACAGCCCTCTATAGCAATCAGCCCCAGCATTTT
TRBV19	TRBJ1-5	-	-	CASSIGGRKQPQHF	TGTGCCAGTAGTATAGGGGGGCGAAAGCAGCCCCAGCATTTT
TRBV7-6	TRBJ2-5	TRBD2	-	CASSLYIAGGETQYF	TGTGCCAGCAGCTTATATATAGCGGGAGGAGAGACCCAGTACTTC
TRBV30	TRBJ1-1	-	-	CAWSMTENTEAFF	TGTGCCTGGAGCATGACTGAGAACACTGAAGCTTTCTTT
TRBV14	TRBJ2-7	-	-	CASSQDRGGQSKRTKQYF	TGTGCCAGCAGCCAAGATAGGGGGGGACAGTCAAAAAGGACTAAGCAGTACTTC
TRBV28	TRBJ1-3	TRBD1	few	CASTSGTGVGNTIYF	TGTGCCAGCACTTCCGGGACAGGGGTCGGAAACACCATATATTTT
TRBV15	TRBJ2-3	-	-	CATSRIGSGITDTQYF	TGTGCCACCAGCAGGATCGGGTCCGGGATTACAGATACGCAGTATTTT
TRBV6-1	TRBJ2-3	TRBD2	-	CASSGLSGGAPDTQYF	TGTGCCAGCAGTGGACTTAGCGGGGGGGCCCCAGATACGCAGTATTTT
TRBV5-1	TRBJ2-7	TRBD2	-	CASSPGTNGNEQYF	TGCGCCAGCAGCCCCGGGACTAACGGGAACGAGCAGTACTTC
TRBV29-1	TRBJ2-3	-	-	CSVEGLGVGTDTQYF	TGCAGCGTTGAAGGATTGGGGGTAGGCACAGATACGCAGTATTTT
TRBV19	TRBJ2-7	-	-	CASSIKAGNSGEQYF	TGTGCCAGTAGTATTAAGGCGGGAAACTCAGGCGAGCAGTACTTC
TRBV28	TRBJ1-1	TRBD1	few	CASERQGAGSTEAFF	TGTGCCAGCGAGCGACAGGGGGCGGGGAGCACTGAAGCTTTCTTT
TRBV5-1	TRBJ1-2	TRBD1	-	CASSPRTGNYGYTF	TGCGCCAGCAGCCCCCGGACAGGGAACTATGGCTACACCTTC
TRBV5-4	TRBJ1-1	TRBD1	-	CASSQWTGTEAFF	TGTGCCAGCAGCCAATGGACAGGCACTGAAGCTTTCTTT
TRBV9	TRBJ2-7	-	-	CASSPLPVPSYEQYF	TGTGCCAGCAGCCCCCTACCGGTTCCCTCCTACGAGCAGTACTTC
TRBV29-1	TRBJ1-1	-	-	CSVQGPNTEAFF	TGCAGCGTACAGGGCCCGAACACTGAAGCTTTCTTT
TRBV7-9	TRBJ2-7	-	-	CASSLDRVIWEQYF	TGTGCCAGCAGCTTAGACAGGGTTATTTGGGAGCAGTACTTC
TRBV11-2	TRBJ1-2	-	-	CASSADGPGGYTF	TGTGCCAGCAGCGCCGACGGCCCGGGGGGCTACACCTTC
TRBV30	TRBJ1-1	-	once	CAWSVWGGEGNTEAFF	TGTGCCTGGAGTGTATGGGGAGGGGAGGGGAACACTGAAGCTTTCTTT
TRBV28	TRBJ1-4	-	-	CASSYRLAVEKLFF	TGTGCCAGCAGTTATAGGTTGGCCGTGGAAAAACTGTTTTTT
TRBV30	TRBJ1-2	TRBD1	few	CAWIRTGGLSTF	TGTGCCTGGATCAGGACAGGGGGCCTGAGCACCTTC
TRBV10-3	TRBJ2-7	TRBD2	-	CAIKARAGVYEQYF	TGTGCCATCAAAGCACGAGCGGGAGTTTACGAGCAGTACTTC
TRBV7-8	TRBJ2-1	TRBD2	-	CASSLRGLAGGWSSYNEQFF	TGTGCCAGCAGCCTCAGGGGGCTAGCGGGGGGTTGGAGCTCCTACAATGAGCAGTTCTTC
TRBV15	TRBJ1-4	-	-	CATSRDVQTNEKLFF	TGTGCCACCAGCAGAGACGTCCAGACTAATGAAAAACTGTTTTTT
TRBV2	TRBJ1-5	-	-	CASRRDPGSNQPQHF	TGTGCCAGCAGACGGGATCCGGGAAGCAATCAGCCCCAGCATTTT
TRBV10-3	TRBJ2-7	-	-	CAISESGGAHEQYF	TGTGCCATCAGTGAGTCGGGGGGGGCCCACGAGCAGTACTTC
TRBV11-3	TRBJ2-2	-	-	CASSLDIPGELFF	TGTGCCAGCAGCTTAGATATACCCGGGGAGCTGTTTTTT
TRBV7-9	TRBJ1-2	-	once	CASSSLTGGPTYGYTF	TGTGCCAGCAGCTCCCTAACGGGGGGACCCACCTATGGCTACACCTTC
TRBV11-3	TRBJ2-3	-	-	CASSQGGAAGGGDTQYF	TGTGCCAGCAGCCAGGGAGGGGCCGCCGGAGGGGGAGATACGCAGTATTTT